This entry describes one T cell receptor (beta chain). The antigen remains undetermined. Per germline, CDR1 SGHRS and CDR2 YFSETQ. V gave up 4 bases and J gave up 3 bases, with 10 bases separating them. CDR3 length: 14 amino acids. This entry belongs to a study of cytomegalovirus exposure and HLA in healthy donors. Findings and limits, study-wide: Across donors, most TCRs were seen rarely, yet some public ones were widespread. For most TCR beta V segments, an earlier analysis put the productive rate at about 87% or about 30% of the time. Immune exposure information available was restricted to CMV serostatus.

PCR primers comprised 60 Vbeta and 13 Jbeta primers. The method was immunoSEQ multiplex PCR; TCRdb's version includes in-frame clones alone and lacks a portion of them. The table lists roughly 100,000 clones, 70% to 80% of them singletons. This sequence joins TRBV5-1 and TRBJ2-2, with D uncertain. The sequenced sample was PBMCs. This receptor was taken from a male donor in good health and CMV-seropositive. This CDR3 reads CASSRLADTGELFF. The CDR3 nucleotides read TGCGCCAGCAGCCGTCTGGCGGACACCGGGGAGCTGTTTTTT.